The 22 T cell receptor beta chains presented below share a single source sample, sequenced in a study of T cell changes during pregnancy in multiple sclerosis. The assay was immunoSEQ multiplex PCR, and TCRdb's table has in-frame clones only and misses some. There are about 40,000 clones in the sample; 92% occur only once, and 13% lies in the top ten. The sequenced sample was CD8+ T cells from peripheral blood mononuclear cells, obtained in the first trimester of pregnancy. The receptors stem from a female donor with multiple sclerosis, enrolled in a pregnancy study.

The chain carries TRBV27 and TRBJ2-1, with 13 bases aligning to TRBD2. From germline, CDR1 is MNHEY and CDR2 SMNVEV (reference sequence). This CDR3 spans 14 amino acids. The junction had 4 bases not matched to a gene; V was cut back by 7 bases and J by 7 bases. The CDR3 nucleotides read TGTGCCAGCACCTGGACTAGCGGGGGTAATGAGCAGTTCTTC. Translation gives CASTWTSGGNEQFF.

The CDR3 loop is CASRRQAQETQYF. As DNA, the CDR3 is TGTGCCAGCAGAAGACAGGCACAAGAGACCCAGTACTTC. The chain is built from TRBV6-1 and TRBJ2-5, with D maybe TRBD1 (6 bases). The germline CDR1 and CDR2 sequences are MNHNS and SASEGT. The CDR3 loop spans 13 amino acids. The V end lost 6 bases, the J end lost 2 bases, and 10 bases lay between the germline ends.

As concerns this clone: Within the sample, other DNA sequences also encode this same CDR3. The genes are TRBV5-6 and TRBJ2-7; weak D call: TRBD1 (5 bases). The CDR3 contains 13 residues. CDR1 is SGHDT, CDR2 YYEEEE, per germline. Trimming stripped 0 bases from V and 1 base from J, with 5 bases between. The CDR3 region is CASSLGQSYEQYF. CDR3 coding DNA: TGTGCCAGCAGCTTGGGACAGTCCTACGAGCAGTACTTC.

CDR3 region: CASRTGWRYTEAFF. The DNA for the CDR3 is TGTGCCAGCCGAACAGGGTGGCGGTACACTGAAGCTTTCTTT. The genes are TRBV6-5 and TRBJ1-1; D is possibly TRBD1 (6 bases). The length of the CDR3 is 14 residues. The germline V and J ends were trimmed by 8 bases and 3 bases, with 16 bases remaining between them. Germline V gene lookup returns CDR1 MNHEY and CDR2 SVGAGI.

The chain has TRBV2 and TRBJ2-5, with 8 nucleotides matching TRBD1. V trimming: 3 bases; J trimming: 4 bases; junction bases outside the gene matches: 4. The CDR3 is 14 amino acids. CDR1 is SNHLY and CDR2 is FYNNEI in the germline V gene. CDR3 in amino acids: CASSDDRGSETQYF. CDR3 bases: TGTGCCAGCAGTGACGACAGGGGATCAGAGACCCAGTACTTC.

The CDR3 DNA reads as TGCGCCAGCAGCTTCACAGGGGGAACTGAAGCTTTCTTT. Protein sequence: CASSFTGGTEAFF. The V and J genes are TRBV5-1 and TRBJ1-1, with 8 bases that match TRBD1. Germline assignment: CDR1 SGHRS and CDR2 YFSETQ. The J segment lost 5 bases and the V segment lost 2 bases, leaving 2 bases of the junction unmatched. This CDR3 has 13 residues.

This clone has just one count. The rearrangement joins TRBV27 to TRBJ2-1; TRBD1 is a possible D gene (6 bases). Germline V gene lookup returns CDR1 MNHEY and CDR2 SMNVEV (reference sequence). The CDR3 extends over 16 amino acids. Trimming took 3 bases from V and 2 from J, leaving 14 bases between them. The chain's CDR3 is CASSLITGNTYNEQFF. The CDR3 DNA sequence: TGTGCCAGCAGTTTGATTACAGGGAACACCTACAATGAGCAGTTCTTC.

CDR3 protein: CASSAGTEQFF. In DNA, the CDR3 is TGTGCCAGCAGCGCCGGGACAGAGCAGTTCTTC. The chain has TRBV7-6 and TRBJ2-1; D possibly corresponds to TRBD1 (6 bases). CDR1 is SGHVS, CDR2 FNYEAQ, per germline. V lost 5 bases, J lost 10 bases, and 9 bases lay in between. This CDR3 has 11 amino acids.

The gene calls are TRBV6-4 and TRBJ2-2, with D possibly matching TRBD2 (5 bases). Germline CDR1 MRHNA, CDR2 SNTAGT. V gave up 7 bases and J gave up 2 bases, with 11 bases separating them. This CDR3 has 14 amino acids. CDR3 DNA sequence: TGTGCCAGCATAGTTCGGGGAAACACCGGGGAGCTGTTTTTT. Residues: CASIVRGNTGELFF.

V gene TRBV4-1 combines with J gene TRBJ1-2, with D maybe TRBD1 (6 bases). Germline-derived CDR1 and CDR2 are MGHRA and YSYEKL. V gave up 1 base and J gave up 6 bases, with 9 bases separating them. This CDR3 has 13 amino acids. CDR3 in amino acids: CASSQVGGDGYTF. In nucleotides, the CDR3 is TGCGCCAGCAGCCAAGTAGGGGGAGATGGCTACACCTTC.

The rearrangement links TRBV5-4 to TRBJ2-7; 7 nucleotides align to TRBD2. With V trimmed by 5 bases and J by 3 bases, 8 bases remained unmatched. The germline CDR1 and CDR2 sequences are SGHNT and YYREEE (reference sequence). The CDR3 is 14 amino acids. CDR3 loop: CASSGDYLGYEQYF. As DNA, the CDR3 is TGTGCCAGCAGTGGGGACTATTTGGGCTACGAGCAGTACTTC. Supplemented by reference TRBV5-4 and TRBJ2-7, the full variable domain reads ETGVTQSPTHLIKTRGQQVTLRCSSQSGHNTVSWYQQALGQGPQFIFQYYREEENGRGNFPPRFSGLQFPNYSSELNVNALELDDSALYLCASSGDYLGYEQYFGPGTRLTVT.

The chain employs TRBV16 and TRBJ2-7; D gene ambiguous. The CDR3 runs 14 residues. Looked up from germline, CDR1 is KGHSY and CDR2 is FQNENV. Trimming stripped 2 bases from V and 1 base from J, with 9 bases between. CDR3 nucleotide sequence: TGTGCCAGCAGCCAACCTGGGCATTCCTACGAGCAGTACTTC. It encodes CASSQPGHSYEQYF.

V usage is TRBV9 and J usage is TRBJ1-1, with D maybe TRBD1 (5 bases). V shed 4 bases and J shed 5 bases, with 15 bases lying between them. The CDR3 has 14 residues. CDR1 and CDR2 (germline): SGDLS, YYNGEE. CDR3 in amino acids: CASSSPQDITEAFF. CDR3 nucleotides: TGTGCCAGCAGCTCACCCCAGGACATTACTGAAGCTTTCTTT.

The chain employs TRBV2 and TRBJ1-2; possibly TRBD1 for D (5 bases). V dropped 9 bases and J dropped 2 bases, with 19 bases sitting between them. The CDR3 sequence is 15 residues long. Germline values: CDR1 SNHLY, CDR2 FYNNEI. CDR3 protein: CARTARRQINYGYTF. The CDR3, as DNA: TGTGCCAGGACCGCGAGGCGACAGATAAACTATGGCTACACCTTC.

This sequence joins TRBV7-2 and TRBJ2-3; 9 positions match TRBD2. Trimming at V came to 2 bases and at J to 7 bases, leaving 4 bases not matched to a gene. The CDR3 is made up of 14 amino acids. Germline V gene data show CDR1 as SGHTA and CDR2 as FQGNSA. In nucleotides, the CDR3 is TGTGCCAGCAGCTTATTTGCGGGGGGGAATACGCAGTATTTT. Its protein product is CASSLFAGGNTQYF. The full variable domain, with the rest looked up from reference TRBV7-2 and TRBJ2-3, is GAGVSQSPSNKVTEKGKDVELRCDPISGHTALYWYRQSLGQGLEFLIYFQGNSAPDKSGLPSDRFSAERTGGSVSTLTIQRTQQEDSAVYLCASSLFAGGNTQYFGPGTRLTVL.

The J gene is TRBJ2-5, the V gene TRBV10-1; the D is unclear. Deletions cut 7 bases from V and 1 base from J, with 7 bases between. The germline gives CDR1 WNHNN, CDR2 SYGVQD (reference sequence). This CDR3 is built from 12 residues. The CDR3 loop reads CASNSLQETQYF. Here the CDR3 DNA reads TGCGCCAGCAATAGTCTCCAAGAGACCCAGTACTTC.

The chain employs TRBV2 and TRBJ1-1; D possibly corresponds to TRBD1 (6 bases). Per germline, CDR1 SNHLY and CDR2 FYNNEI. The germline V and J ends were trimmed by 5 bases and 1 base, with 8 bases remaining between them. The CDR3 spans 13 residues. Here the CDR3 DNA reads TGTGCCAGCAGTACAGGGTGGAACACTGAAGCTTTCTTT. It translates to CASSTGWNTEAFF.

V is TRBV29-1 and J is TRBJ2-1; the D is unclear. V was shortened by 5 bases and J by 9 bases, with 11 bases between the two germline ends. Germline V gene sequence: CDR1 SQVTM, CDR2 ANQGSEA. The CDR3 totals 11 residues. DNA for the CDR3: TGCAGCGTTCCCATCCCTATTGAGCAGTTCTTC. It specifies CSVPIPIEQFF.

V gene TRBV7-3 combines with J gene TRBJ2-7; 10 nucleotides agree with TRBD2. The CDR3 consists of 15 residues. Trimming removed 5 bases from V and 0 bases from J; junction bases left unmatched: 4. Germline-derived CDR1 and CDR2 are SGHTA and FQGTGA. CDR3: CASSPLAGGSYEQYF. In nucleotides, the CDR3 is TGTGCCAGCAGCCCCTTAGCGGGGGGCTCCTACGAGCAGTACTTC.

The chain combines TRBV6-6 with TRBJ2-1; TRBD1 matches 8 bases. CDR3 length equals 14 residues. Per germline, CDR1 MNHNY and CDR2 SVGAGI (reference sequence). V was pared by 4 bases and J by 8 bases, with 7 bases of the junction left unmatched. CDR3 sequence reads: CASSWTGTFDEQFF. The CDR3 coding sequence is TGTGCCAGCAGTTGGACAGGGACGTTTGATGAGCAGTTCTTC.

The CDR3 loop is CASSDSDRSPLHF. Here the CDR3 DNA reads TGTGCCAGCAGTGACTCGGACAGGTCACCCCTCCACTTT. This chain links TRBV6-4 with TRBJ1-6; 7 nucleotides match TRBD1. The CDR3 covers 13 residues. With V trimmed by 0 bases and J by 10 bases, 0 bases remained unmatched. Germline V CDR1 and CDR2: MRHNA, SNTAGT.

The rearrangement joins TRBV6-6 to TRBJ2-2, with D uncertain. The CDR3 sequence is 16 residues long. Germline-derived CDR1 and CDR2 are MNHNY and SVGAGI (reference sequence). With 1 base removed from V and 2 bases from J, the gap between germline ends came to 11 bases. CDR3 amino acids: CASSYYRVENTGELFF. CDR3 bases: TGTGCCAGCAGTTACTATAGAGTCGAAAACACCGGGGAGCTGTTTTTT.